The 20 T cell receptor beta chains below were found in one sample sequenced in a study of blood T cell repertoires in COVID-19. Profiling relied on immunoSEQ multiplex PCR, and the TCRdb table lists in-frame clones only, not all of them. This table holds 70,000 to 90,000 clones, 80% to 95% found once. Sequencing was carried out using peripheral blood. These receptors were obtained from a human donor in a cohort sampled during active COVID-19.

The CDR3 DNA reads TGTGCCAGCAGCTTAGGGGTGGTCGGCGCAGGTGGTACGCAGTATTTT. Its protein product is CASSLGVVGAGGTQYF. The chain has TRBV11-3 and TRBJ2-3; no clear D. This CDR3 is built from 16 residues. Germline loops: CDR1 SGHNT, CDR2 YENEEA. V was trimmed by 1 base and J by 8 bases, leaving 19 bases between them.

The chain uses TRBV18 and TRBJ1-2; 12 bases align to TRBD1. The CDR3 has 16 amino acids. Germline CDR1 and CDR2: KGHSH and LQKENI. With V trimmed by 5 bases and J by 8 bases, 12 bases remained unmatched. DNA for the CDR3: TGTGCCAGCTCAACGGGACAGGGGGCTACTATAAGCGGCTACACCTTC. It translates to CASSTGQGATISGYTF.

The chain recombines TRBV9 with TRBJ1-2; 7 nucleotides align to TRBD1. V dropped 0 bases and J dropped 1; count of bases not matched to a gene: 6. Looked up from germline, CDR1 is SGDLS and CDR2 is YYNGEE. The CDR3 is made up of 16 amino acids. DNA for the CDR3: TGTGCCAGCAGCGTAGGGGGAACAGGGGTTAACTATGGCTACACCTTC. Its translation: CASSVGGTGVNYGYTF.

This chain uses TRBV7-8 with TRBJ1-3; D remains ambiguous. With 3 bases removed from V and 0 bases from J, the gap between germline ends came to 15 bases. Germline CDR1 SGHVS, CDR2 FQNEAQ. This CDR3 region has 17 residues. The CDR3 region is CASSFTYRLSSGNTIYF. The CDR3 region has the DNA TGTGCCAGCAGCTTCACATACAGATTGAGCTCTGGAAACACCATATATTTT.

The V and J genes are TRBV7-2 and TRBJ2-5; 13 bases are shared with TRBD2. Germline values: CDR1 SGHTA, CDR2 FQGNSA. This CDR3 is built from 17 residues. V shed 0 bases and J 1 base; nucleotides not matched to a gene: 2. The CDR3 sequence is CASSLAGTSGVQETQYF. The CDR3 bases are TGTGCCAGCAGCTTAGCTGGGACTAGCGGGGTCCAAGAGACCCAGTACTTC.

Note on this clone: One junction end does not reproduce the germline sequence, and a read error may be involved. The gene calls are TRBV3-1 (or the pseudogene TRBV3-2) and TRBJ2-3; tentative D call: TRBD2 (6 bases). CDR3 size: 15 residues. The germline V gene encodes CDR1 LGHDT and CDR2 YNNKEL (reference sequence). The CDR3 sequence: CASSEELARTDTQYF. In DNA form, the CDR3 reads TGTGCCAGCAGCGAAGAACTAGCTAGGACAGATACGCAGTATTTT.

A few counts support this clone. This rearrangement joins TRBV5-1 to TRBJ2-3; 10 nucleotides align to TRBD2. This CDR3 is built from 16 residues. Germline CDR1 SGHRS, CDR2 YFSETQ. Trimming removed 5 bases from V and 2 bases from J; junction bases left unmatched: 8. CDR3 sequence (DNA): TGCGCCAGCAGGATAACTAGCGGGGCCCCCACAGATACGCAGTATTTT. Amino acid sequence: CASRITSGAPTDTQYF. Looking up the rest from reference TRBV5-1 and TRBJ2-3 gives the full variable domain: KAGVTQTPRYLIKTRGQQVTLSCSPISGHRSVSWYQQTPGQGLQFLFEYFSETQRNKGNFPGRFSGRQFSNSRSEMNVSTLELGDSALYLCASRITSGAPTDTQYFGPGTRLTVL.

The rearrangement uses TRBV27 and TRBJ1-1, with 7 bases that match TRBD1. Germline V CDR1 and CDR2: MNHEY, SMNVEV (reference sequence). The V segment lost 6 bases and the J segment 0 bases; nucleotides outside the gene matches: 4. The CDR3 runs 14 residues. The CDR3 nucleotides are TGTGCCAGCAGCTCCACAGGGGTGAACACTGAAGCTTTCTTT. It yields the protein CASSSTGVNTEAFF.

This rearrangement joins TRBV2 to TRBJ2-3, with a weak D call TRBD2 (6 bases). This CDR3 is built from 14 residues. CDR1 and CDR2 from the germline V gene are SNHLY and FYNNEI. V was pared by 3 bases and J by 4 bases, with 11 bases between. CDR3 region: CASSEEGFSDTQYF. DNA for the CDR3: TGTGCCAGCAGTGAGGAGGGGTTCTCAGATACGCAGTATTTT. Full variable domain (rest looked up from reference TRBV2 and TRBJ2-3): EPEVTQTPSHQVTQMGQEVILRCVPISNHLYFYWYRQILGQKVEFLVSFYNNEISEKSEIFDDQFSVERPDGSNFTLKIRSTKLEDSAMYFCASSEEGFSDTQYFGPGTRLTVL.

This rearrangement joins TRBV11-2 to TRBJ2-3; TRBD1 aligns across 8 bases. Germline-derived CDR1 and CDR2 are SGHAT and FQNNGV. With 1 base clipped from V and 5 bases from J, the junction kept 8 bases outside the gene matches. The CDR3 runs 16 residues. This CDR3 is CASSLAGGLVRDTQYF. The CDR3, as DNA: TGTGCCAGCAGCTTAGCAGGGGGCTTGGTGAGAGATACGCAGTATTTT.

The rearrangement links TRBV29-1 to TRBJ1-1; D is possibly TRBD1 (5 bases). The V and J ends lost 0 bases and 5 bases respectively, with 13 bases between them. The CDR3 has 14 residues. CDR1 is SQVTM, CDR2 ANQGSEA, per germline. The CDR3 DNA reads as TGCAGCGTTGAAGAGGGGCTGTCGGGTACTGAAGCTTTCTTT. Protein sequence: CSVEEGLSGTEAFF.

The chain uses TRBV5-4 and TRBJ1-3; D perhaps matches TRBD1 (6 bases). From germline, CDR1 is SGHNT and CDR2 YYREEE (reference sequence). Trimming removed 3 bases from V and 4 bases from J, with 11 bases in between. The CDR3 loop spans 14 amino acids. The DNA of the CDR3 is TGTGCCAGCAGCTCCGGGACACCAGGAAACACCATATATTTT. Its protein product is CASSSGTPGNTIYF.

The chain carries TRBV2 and TRBJ1-2, with D possibly being TRBD1 (6 bases). The CDR3 loop spans 14 amino acids. The germline V gene encodes CDR1 SNHLY and CDR2 FYNNEI. With 2 bases removed from V and 8 bases from J, the gap between germline ends came to 15 bases. The CDR3 here is CASSESGVGSGYTF. CDR3 nucleotides: TGTGCCAGCAGTGAATCAGGGGTAGGGAGCGGCTACACCTTC. Supplemented by reference TRBV2 and TRBJ1-2, the full variable domain reads EPEVTQTPSHQVTQMGQEVILRCVPISNHLYFYWYRQILGQKVEFLVSFYNNEISEKSEIFDDQFSVERPDGSNFTLKIRSTKLEDSAMYFCASSESGVGSGYTFGSGTRLTVV.

The J gene is TRBJ1-1, the V gene TRBV28, with D tentatively TRBD1 (5 bases). The CDR3 runs to 12 residues. Germline V CDR1 and CDR2: MDHEN, SYDVKM. V was pared by 7 bases and J by 7 bases, with 13 bases between. CDR3 loop: CASMVGGIEAFF. The DNA for the CDR3 is TGTGCCAGCATGGTGGGGGGGATTGAAGCTTTCTTT.

V usage is TRBV10-3 and J usage is TRBJ2-1, with 8 bases that match TRBD2. Unmatched junction bases numbered 4, after V lost 10 bases and J lost 5 bases. This CDR3 is built from 12 residues. Germline V gene lookup returns CDR1 ENHRY and CDR2 SYGVKD. DNA for the CDR3: TGTGCCACCGTAGCGGGGAACAATGAGCAGTTCTTC. Translated: CATVAGNNEQFF.

This rearrangement joins TRBV6-5 to TRBJ1-3, with no clear D. Trimming shortened V by 3 bases and J by 4 bases, and 10 bases separated the two germline ends. The CDR3 is 14 amino acids. Germline CDR1 is MNHEY and CDR2 is SVGAGI. DNA of the CDR3: TGTGCCAGCAGTTATGGACTTTCGGGAAACACCATATATTTT. Its protein product is CASSYGLSGNTIYF.

The chain uses TRBV6-5 and TRBJ1-4; weak D call: TRBD1 (6 bases). The CDR3 contains 15 residues. Germline V gene sequence: CDR1 MNHEY, CDR2 SVGAGI. Trimming took off 5 bases at V and 1 base at J, with 11 bases between the two ends. DNA for the CDR3: TGTGCCAGCAGTAAGACAGGACAAACTAATGAAAAACTGTTTTTT. Its protein product is CASSKTGQTNEKLFF.

The rearrangement uses TRBV7-9 and TRBJ2-6; 8 bases are a match to TRBD1. Per the germline V gene, CDR1 is SEHNR and CDR2 is FQNEAQ (reference sequence). With V trimmed by 6 bases and J by 0 bases, 7 bases remained unmatched. The CDR3 length is 17 residues. CDR3 sequence reads: CASRATGEASGANVLTF. The DNA for the CDR3 is TGTGCCAGCAGGGCGACAGGGGAGGCCTCTGGGGCCAACGTCCTGACTTTC.

J is TRBJ1-1 and V is TRBV10-3; TRBD1 matches 8 bases. The CDR3 totals 15 residues. Germline CDR1 ENHRY, CDR2 SYGVKD. V gave up 4 bases and J gave up 5 bases; unmatched junction bases: 9. Here the CDR3 DNA reads TGTGCCATCAGTGGAACAGGGGGAATCTATACTGAAGCTTTCTTT. This gives the protein CAISGTGGIYTEAFF.

The chain has TRBV7-9 and TRBJ1-1, with a weak D call TRBD1 (5 bases). Germline lookup yields CDR1 SEHNR and CDR2 FQNEAQ (reference sequence). Trimming cost V 6 bases and J 1 base, with 12 bases left between them. The CDR3 has 14 residues. CDR3 nucleotide sequence: TGTGCCAGCAGATCAGGACACGGGAACACTGAAGCTTTCTTT. This codes for CASRSGHGNTEAFF.